This T cell receptor (beta chain) was observed in a study of CXCR3-negative and CXCR3-positive naive CD8 T cells (dated 2019 in TCRdb). In terms of the full investigation: In total, 130 million to 150 million TRB reads were obtained, or roughly 1.5 +/- 0.3 million reads per library. The TRBV-TRBJ cluster analysis covered naive subsets from 5 or 6 donors and memory cells from 3 donors. Diversity and physicochemical repertoire analyses covered around 10 donors pooled from two independent experiments. Results the study describes overall, beyond this receptor: Because surface CD5, which is linked to self-reactivity in mice, was comparable between the naive subsets, TCR interaction strength was also inferred from TRB CDR3 physicochemical properties. Because CXCR3 expression was partially decreased after cryopreservation, freshly isolated PBMCs were used for most assays. Within the same donor, TRBV-TRBJ usage looked similar between naive CXCR3-negative and CXCR3-positive cells, but memory cells had distinct patterns. TRB CDR3s from CXCR3-positive naive cells showed higher hydrophobicity (lower Kidera factor 4), lower energy, and higher strength and volume indices than CXCR3-negative naive cells. Repertoire diversity was comparably high in both naive subsets but much lower in memory CD8+ T cells.

The germline V gene (reference sequence) yields DFQATT for CDR1 and SNEGSKA for CDR2. The CDR3 numbers 13 residues from cysteine through phenylalanine. A DNA sequence was not provided. A remark on this clonotype: Its recognized antigen is unknown.

For every CD8+ T cell subset, 300,000 cells were flow-sorted straight into RLT lysis buffer, and each subset was sorted in triplicate. To keep memory contaminants out, a stringent definition of naive CD8+ T cells was applied: CD45RO-CCR7+CD27+CD95-. Peripheral blood mononuclear cells were isolated from buffy coats by standard density gradient centrifugation. A FACSAria III was used to flow-sort naive CXCR3-negative and CXCR3-positive CD8+ T cells. An RNeasy Mini Kit was used to extract total RNA from the sorted cells. TCRdb lists the instrument as NextSeq 550. The Human TCR Profiling Kit (MiLaboratory) was used to prepare UMI-labeled 5' RACE TRB cDNA libraries. cDNA synthesis used the entire amount of extracted RNA, and PCR amplification then used the entire amount of cDNA produced. The libraries were made side by side, with each library going through the same number of PCR cycles. In the original analysis: About 53,000 +/- 9,400 unique UMI-labeled TRB cDNA molecules per library were extracted with MIGEC and MiXCR, with at least two reads per UMI required. On average, about 40,000 +/- 10,000 functional in-frame TRB CDR3 nucleotide clonotypes lacking stop codons were found per library. After each sample was downsampled to 5000 UMI-labeled TRB molecules, VDJtools was used to calculate diversity metrics such as normalized Shannon-Wiener and Chao1. For the central five CDR3 residues, VDJtools calculated physicochemical properties weighted by clonotype size, namely interaction energy, strength, volume and Kidera factor 4. Reads reprocessed by TCRdb are summarized as one entry per CDR3 protein sequence, and DNA is absent. These V and J calls originate from TCRdb's pipeline instead of the authors' own analysis. The sample's clone listing holds over 70,000 distinct CDR3 sequences. The ten biggest clones cover around 0.53% of the sample.

The TCR was taken from a human donor in good health. Some clones in this sample may be carry-over from other donors' samples. The rearrangement combines TRBV20-1 with TRBJ2-7; TCRdb's D call, TRBD1, is unchecked because there is no DNA. The sequenced sample was naive CXCR3+ CD8+ T cells from blood. Explained via the paper, the cell subset or site label denotes: CD45RO-CCR7+CD27+CD95- naive CD8+ T cells expressing CXCR3 (TNR3+). This receptor has the CDR3 CSARGTDGYEQYF.